The present entry profiles one T cell receptor beta chain with its context. Its antigen is as yet unknown. The data were obtained in a study of T cell responses to AZD1222 COVID-19 vaccine. Whole-study findings and limits: Spike-specific TCR depth and breadth grew after two AZD1222 doses. There were repertoire samples only from the period after the peak T cell response. White British ancestry dominated among donors, who included more females, and clonal diversity was possibly underestimated. Close to half of spike-specific TCRs reportedly recognize unmutated variant regions.

The CDR3 runs 16 residues. V gave up 4 bases and J gave up 2 bases; unmatched junction bases: 7. Germline V CDR1 and CDR2: SGHTA, FQGTGA. Here immunoSEQ multiplex PCR was the method, and the copy in TCRdb shows in-frame clones only, minus some. The profile shows more than 75,000 clones, approximately 83% of them singletons. The chain joins TRBV7-3 to TRBJ2-2; 7 nucleotides match TRBD1. The TCR comes from an adult who received the AZD1222 COVID-19 vaccine. The material was peripheral blood, obtained 28 days after the second AZD1222 dose. CDR3 loop: CASSWTGTANTGELFF. In DNA, the CDR3 is TGTGCCAGCAGCTGGACCGGGACAGCTAACACCGGGGAGCTGTTTTTT. The full variable domain, completed using reference TRBV7-3 and TRBJ2-2, is GAGVSQTPSNKVTEKGKYVELRCDPISGHTALYWYRQSLGQGPEFLIYFQGTGAADDSGLPNDRFFAVRPEGSVSTLKIQRTERGDSAVYLCASSWTGTANTGELFFGEGSRLTVL.